This T cell receptor (beta chain) was identified during a study of T cells expressing NK-cell markers. Study-wide results and caveats: The contribution of dominant NKG2C+ clonotypes to CD8+ T cells in more than five donors was about 1.0-8%. One observes that, in several donors, these clonotypes were also the leading ones within the CD3+CD56-NKG2C+ fraction.

In regard to this clonotype: Its antigen is not identified.

The germline V gene has CDR1 MNHNS and CDR2 SASEGT. The CDR3 sequence is 18 residues long. Following a re-call of the 5' RACE reads, TCRdb has one entry per CDR3 protein and lacks DNA. The sample shows hundreds of thousands of distinct CDR3 sequences, and 5% to 5.5% sits with its ten largest clones. The receptor was isolated from a man aged 18 to 69 in good health. V usage is TRBV6-1 and J usage is TRBJ2-5; TCRdb proposes TRBD2, but this gene call is untestable without DNA. The material sequenced was blood T cells: a sorted CD56 or NKG2C T cell subset, CD4+ or CD8+ T cells, or bulk PBMC T cells (not recorded which). CDR3: CASSKSNVLAGGKETQYF.